The clone carrying this TCR beta chain was found a few times. The antigen remains unidentified. These data come from a study of beta chain features in type 1 diabetes. Study summary: On cell yields, gender and age, patients and healthy donors were similar. Overall study results and limits: A greater similarity of naive, central memory and Treg TCRB repertoires was seen among patients than among healthy donors. There were fewer insertions and more deletions at the VDJ junctions of type 1 diabetes patients. The study found moderately but significantly shorter TCRB CDR3s in all four CD4+ subsets of Type 1 diabetes patients.

Trimming left V 0 bases short and J 3 bases short, with 10 bases between. The CDR3 has 15 amino acids. Germline loops: CDR1 SGDLS, CDR2 YYNGEE. Expressed TCRB transcripts were sequenced because the entire RNA isolate underwent reverse transcription. Profiled with immunoSEQ multiplex PCR; TCRdb holds only in-frame clones, not every one. This sample carries around 46,000 clones, approximately 43% of them seen once, and the ten largest clones take roughly 0.13%. Sequenced: stem cell memory CD4+ T cells from blood. The V call is TRBV9, the J call TRBJ2-1, with D possibly being TRBD2 (5 bases). The source is a young man with type 1 diabetes. The CDR3 coding sequence is TGTGCCAGCAGCGTAGTAAGCGGTATCTACAATGAGCAGTTCTTC. Amino acid sequence: CASSVVSGIYNEQFF.